This TCR beta chain comes out of a study of regulatory T cells in long-lasting Graves disease. Sequencing libraries for TCR beta were prepared with iRepertoire HTBI primers and Arm-PCR of CDR3 regions. In TCRdb, the multiplex PCR reads were re-called with MiXCR into one record per CDR3 protein. The sample records 450,000 to 500,000 distinct CDR3 sequences, under 20% being singletons. This clonotype was counted at least ten times. V was shortened by 9 bases and J by 3 bases, with 5 bases between the two germline ends. The length of the CDR3 is 11 residues. The V gene's germline CDR1 is SGHTA and CDR2 FQGNSA. Stated time point: newly diagnosed GD, antithyroid drugs for less than 3 months. The TCR library was made from RNA that had been extracted from PBMCs in TRIzol. Patients met American Thyroid Association criteria for Graves' disease. This sample also appeared in a second study, on T cells in Graves' hyperthyroidism and ophthalmopathy. From that report: The definition of stable Graves' hyperthyroidism was no ophthalmopathy progression within 18 months. Patients aged 18 to 65 had newly diagnosed hyperthyroidism that had lasted under 2 months. Ophthalmopathy onset followed model prediction by a median around 6.9 months.

Specimen: peripheral blood mononuclear cells (PBMCs), collected at new diagnosis, from a patient treated with antithyroid drugs. The chain carries TRBV7-2 and TRBJ2-2, with D possibly TRBD1 on 5 matching bases. This clonotype was sampled from a man aged 35 to 55 with Graves disease. The CDR3 coding sequence is TGTGCCAGGGGGCACACCGGGGAGCTGTTTTTT. Protein: CARGHTGELFF.